One and the same sample provided the 22 T cell receptor beta chains below, sequenced in a study of regulatory T cells in long-lasting Graves disease. Time point reported: persistent/refractory GD, antithyroid drugs over 5 years with positive TRAb. TCR sequences were obtained from RNA taken from PBMCs. Investigators prepared the TCR beta libraries by applying iRepertoire HTBI primers and Arm-PCR of CDR3 regions. TCRdb fed the multiplex PCR reads into MiXCR, producing one record per CDR3 protein. The table shows fewer than 600,000 distinct CDR3 sequences, with less than 25% occurring only once. The material sequenced was peripheral blood mononuclear cells (PBMCs), taken when the disease was refractory, from a patient treated with antithyroid drugs. These receptors were taken from a female donor with Graves disease.

This sequence joins TRBV5-4 and TRBJ2-5, with D tentatively TRBD1 (6 bases). V was clipped by 3 bases and J by 4 bases, with 16 bases between them. The CDR3 spans 15 residues. The V gene's germline CDR1 is SGHNT and CDR2 YYREEE (reference sequence). Here the CDR3 reads CASSSTQAGAETQYF. The CDR3 DNA sequence: TGTGCCAGCAGCTCTACCCAAGCAGGGGCAGAGACCCAGTACTTC.

This clonotype was seen ten or more times. The chain joins TRBV20-1 to TRBJ2-5; 7 bases line up with TRBD1. Trimming removed 5 bases from V and 1 base from J; junction bases left unmatched: 4. This CDR3 is 13 amino acids long. Germline-derived CDR1 and CDR2 are DFQATT and SNEGSKA (reference sequence). In DNA, the CDR3 is TGCAGTGCTGCCCGGGACAGCCAAGAGACCCAGTACTTC. Amino acid sequence: CSAARDSQETQYF.

This clonotype was detected only a few times. Here the CDR3 DNA reads TGTGCCAGCAGAAAAGAGTCCCTAGCGGATGCAACCTACGAGCAGTACTTC. It yields the protein CASRKESLADATYEQYF. The chain uses TRBV28 and TRBJ2-7; 7 bases line up with TRBD2. The CDR3 runs 17 residues. Trimming removed 6 bases from V and 2 bases from J; junction bases left unmatched: 16. The germline CDR1 and CDR2 sequences are MDHEN and SYDVKM.

This clonotype was counted many times. This chain links TRBV7-2 with TRBJ1-1; TRBD1 aligns across 10 bases. The V gene end was trimmed by 1 base and the J gene end by 3 bases; junction bases not matched to a gene: 2. CDR3 length: 15 amino acids. In germline, CDR1 is SGHTA, CDR2 FQGNSA. CDR3 protein: CASSLDGTGDTEAFF. CDR3 DNA sequence: TGTGCCAGCAGCTTAGACGGGACAGGGGACACTGAAGCTTTCTTT.

This clonotype was counted a few times. V and J are TRBV5-1 and TRBJ2-1; 7 nucleotides agree with TRBD1. Germline V CDR1 and CDR2: SGHRS, YFSETQ. The CDR3 consists of 13 residues. V dropped 3 bases and J dropped 8; count of bases not matched to a gene: 5. In nucleotides, the CDR3 is TGCGCCAGCAGCTCGCGACAGGGCCATGAGCAGTTCTTC. Translating gives CASSSRQGHEQFF.

In this sample, this clonotype turned up a few times. The chain uses TRBV3-1 and TRBJ2-7; 11 bases are shared with TRBD2. Germline V lookup: CDR1 LGHDT, CDR2 YNNKEL (reference sequence). V trimming: 2 bases; J trimming: 5 bases; junction bases outside the gene matches: 17. The length of the CDR3 is 19 residues. This chain's CDR3 is CASSQPGTWETSGTDEQYF. For the CDR3, the DNA is TGTGCCAGCAGCCAACCCGGGACATGGGAGACTAGCGGGACGGACGAGCAGTACTTC.

The chain uses TRBV20-1 and TRBJ1-2; possibly TRBD1 for D (6 bases). This CDR3 is 13 amino acids long. Trimming pared 7 bases from V and 1 base from J, leaving 13 bases between. CDR1 is DFQATT, CDR2 SNEGSKA, per germline (reference sequence). The CDR3 DNA is TGCAGTGTTTTGGCAGGGGATAACTATGGCTACACCTTC. Translating gives CSVLAGDNYGYTF.

The rearrangement links TRBV7-8 to TRBJ2-5; D unresolved. CDR3 length: 13 residues. V shed 6 bases and J shed 1 base, with 9 bases lying between them. CDR1 is SGHVS and CDR2 is FQNEAQ in the germline V gene. The CDR3 sequence is CASRSRSQETQYF. Written as DNA, the CDR3 is TGTGCCAGCAGGTCGCGCAGCCAAGAGACCCAGTACTTC. The variable domain in full, completed from reference TRBV7-8 and TRBJ2-5, reads GAGVSQSPRYKVAKRGQDVALRCDPISGHVSLFWYQQALGQGPEFLTYFQNEAQLDKSGLPSDRFFAERPEGSVSTLKIQRTQQEDSAVYLCASRSRSQETQYFGPGTRLLVL.

This clonotype has ten or more counts. This chain links TRBV28 with TRBJ2-7; D gene unclear. This CDR3 has 13 residues. The ends were cut back, 3 bases at V and 5 bases at J, with 11 bases in the middle. Germline-derived CDR1 and CDR2 are MDHEN and SYDVKM. This CDR3 is CASSFVSANEQYF. CDR3 in DNA: TGTGCCAGCAGTTTTGTTTCGGCTAACGAGCAGTACTTC.

This chain joins TRBV6-1 and TRBJ2-2, with D maybe TRBD1 (5 bases). Germline values: CDR1 MNHNS, CDR2 SASEGT. V shed 9 bases and J shed 1 base, with 12 bases lying between them. The CDR3 contains 14 residues. The CDR3 loop is CASIFRGNTGELFF. The CDR3 coding sequence is TGTGCCAGTATCTTTAGGGGGAACACCGGGGAGCTGTTTTTT.

Worth noting for this clonotype: Mismatch with germline at one junction end may stem from a read error. CDR3 residues: CASSFGTSAHHF. CDR3 nucleotides: TGTGCCAGCAGTTTCGGAACTAGCGCCCACCATTTT. This sequence joins TRBV28 and TRBJ2-3; 7 bases align to TRBD2. This CDR3 has 12 residues. Germline CDR1 MDHEN, CDR2 SYDVKM. The variable domain in full, completed from reference TRBV28 and TRBJ2-3, reads DVKVTQSSRYLVKRTGEKVFLECVQDMDHENMFWYRQDPGLGLRLIYFSYDVKMKEKGDIPEGYSVSREKKERFSLILESASTNQTSMYLCASSFGTSAHHFGPGTRLTVL.

The chain is built from TRBV20-1 and TRBJ2-7, with 8 bases identical to TRBD1. This CDR3 spans 14 amino acids. The germline gives CDR1 DFQATT, CDR2 SNEGSKA (reference sequence). The ends lost 5 bases at V and 5 bases at J; junction bases unmatched: 11. The CDR3: CSASAGQGSDEQYF. Here the CDR3 DNA reads TGCAGTGCTTCAGCCGGACAGGGCTCTGACGAGCAGTACTTC.

At least ten counts were recorded for this clonotype. This chain connects TRBV5-1 to TRBJ2-7; D may be TRBD1 (5 bases). The V end lost 4 bases, the J end lost 1 base, and 12 bases lay between the germline ends. The CDR3 consists of 14 residues. Germline values: CDR1 SGHRS, CDR2 YFSETQ. CDR3 nucleotide sequence: TGCGCCAGCAGCCTTATGACAGAATCCTACGAGCAGTACTTC. Amino acids: CASSLMTESYEQYF. The full variable domain, rest sourced from reference TRBV5-1 and TRBJ2-7, is KAGVTQTPRYLIKTRGQQVTLSCSPISGHRSVSWYQQTPGQGLQFLFEYFSETQRNKGNFPGRFSGRQFSNSRSEMNVSTLELGDSALYLCASSLMTESYEQYFGPGTRLTVT.

In this sample, this clonotype turned up a few times. This chain uses TRBV20-1 with TRBJ2-5; 9 nucleotides agree with TRBD2. The V segment lost 6 bases and the J segment 0 bases; nucleotides outside the gene matches: 11. In germline, CDR1 is DFQATT, CDR2 SNEGSKA (reference sequence). This CDR3 region has 16 residues. Here the CDR3 DNA reads TGCAGTGCCCGAGTTGGAGCGGGGGGCAACCAAGAGACCCAGTACTTC. This gives the protein CSARVGAGGNQETQYF.

To note about this clonotype: This may be a read error, as it is one base from a much larger clone. CDR3 loop: CASMRARASTEAFF. The CDR3 nucleotides read TGTGCCAGCATGAGGGCCCGGGCGAGCACTGAAGCTTTCTTT. The gene calls are TRBV6-2 or TRBV6-3 and TRBJ1-1; D unclear. CDR3 length equals 14 residues. V was clipped by 7 bases and J by 4 bases, with 16 bases between them. The germline CDR1 and CDR2 sequences are MNHEY and SVGEGT.

This clonotype was picked up many times. The DNA for the CDR3 is TGTGCCAGCTCCCCAACCGGGACAGGGCAATCACCCCTCCACTTT. The encoded protein is CASSPTGTGQSPLHF. The rearrangement uses TRBV6-1 and TRBJ1-6, with 9 bases that match TRBD1. The V gene end was trimmed by 8 bases and the J gene end by 10 bases; junction bases not matched to a gene: 12. This CDR3 has 15 residues. Germline CDR1 MNHNS, CDR2 SASEGT.

Points on this clonotype: A read error is possible here, since a much larger clone lies one base away. In this CDR3 the conserved last residue, phenylalanine or tryptophan, is missing, so a read error is likely. The rearrangement uses TRBV10-3 and TRBJ1-2; no clear D gene. CDR3 length: 16 residues. With 1 base removed from V and 3 bases from J, the gap between germline ends came to 15 bases. Germline CDR1 reads ENHRY; CDR2 reads SYGVKD. CDR3 nucleotides: TGTGCCATCAGTGAGTGGAAGGACGCTCTCTACTATGGCTACACCCTC. Amino acid sequence: CAISEWKDALYYGYTL.

The chain carries TRBV7-9 and TRBJ2-7, with D perhaps TRBD1 or TRBD2 (7 bases each). Between the trimmed V and J ends, which lost 2 bases and 5 bases, there was a span of 10 bases. Germline loops: CDR1 SEHNR, CDR2 FQNEAQ (reference sequence). There are 13 residues in the CDR3. The CDR3: CASSLPGGDEQYF. In DNA form, the CDR3 reads TGTGCCAGCAGCTTACCAGGGGGGGACGAGCAGTACTTC.

In this sample, this clonotype turned up a few times. The V gene is TRBV6-1, the J gene TRBJ1-1; TRBD1 aligns across 8 bases. The CDR3 covers 16 residues. Germline V CDR1 and CDR2: MNHNS, SASEGT. With 5 bases clipped from V and 3 bases from J, the junction kept 11 bases outside the gene matches. CDR3 region: CASSRTGTGLYTEAFF. In DNA, the CDR3 is TGTGCCAGCAGTCGCACGGGGACAGGTCTGTACACTGAAGCTTTCTTT.

This clonotype was seen a handful of times. This chain uses TRBV7-6 with TRBJ2-2, with D perhaps TRBD1 or TRBD2 (6 bases each). Germline V gene lookup returns CDR1 SGHVS and CDR2 FNYEAQ. The CDR3 extends over 15 amino acids. Trimming shortened V by 3 bases and J by 5 bases, and 13 bases separated the two germline ends. The CDR3 is CASSLRQEGTGELFF. As DNA, the CDR3 is TGTGCCAGCAGCTTGCGACAGGAGGGGACCGGGGAGCTGTTTTTT. The whole variable domain, filled in from reference TRBV7-6 and TRBJ2-2, reads GAGVSQSPRYKVTKRGQDVALRCDPISGHVSLYWYRQALGQGPEFLTYFNYEAQQDKSGLPNDRFSAERPEGSISTLTIQRTEQRDSAMYRCASSLRQEGTGELFFGEGSRLTVL.

The sample holds many counts of this clonotype. V is TRBV29-1 and J is TRBJ2-7, with D unclear. Per germline, CDR1 SQVTM and CDR2 ANQGSEA. V lost 4 bases, J lost 7 bases, and 14 bases lay in between. The CDR3 runs to 12 residues. Here the CDR3 reads CSVGPSRGEQYF. As DNA, the CDR3 is TGCAGCGTTGGACCGAGCCGTGGGGAGCAGTACTTC.

This chain uses TRBV5-1 with TRBJ2-7; TRBD2 is a possible D gene (6 bases). Trimming stripped 4 bases from V and 0 bases from J, with 11 bases between. The CDR3 contains 14 residues. Germline loops: CDR1 SGHRS, CDR2 YFSETQ. CDR3 sequence: CASSGGASSYEQYF. In DNA, the CDR3 is TGCGCCAGCAGCGGCGGGGCGAGCTCCTACGAGCAGTACTTC.